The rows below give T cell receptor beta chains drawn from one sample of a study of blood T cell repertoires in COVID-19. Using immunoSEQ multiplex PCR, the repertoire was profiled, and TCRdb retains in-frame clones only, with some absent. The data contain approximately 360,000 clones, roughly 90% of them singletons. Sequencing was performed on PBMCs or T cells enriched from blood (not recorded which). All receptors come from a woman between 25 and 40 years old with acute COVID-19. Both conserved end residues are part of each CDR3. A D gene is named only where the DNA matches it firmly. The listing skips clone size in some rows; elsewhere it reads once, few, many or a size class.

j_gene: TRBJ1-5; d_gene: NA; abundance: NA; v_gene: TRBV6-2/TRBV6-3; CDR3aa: CASSYGETFKPQHF; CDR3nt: TGTGCCAGCAGTTACGGAGAGACGTTCAAGCCCCAGCATTTT
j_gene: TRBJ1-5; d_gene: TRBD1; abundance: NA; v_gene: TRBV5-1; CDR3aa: CASSTRDRGELGNQPQHF; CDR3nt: TGCGCCAGCAGCACCCGGGACAGGGGGGAGTTAGGCAATCAGCCCCAGCATTTT
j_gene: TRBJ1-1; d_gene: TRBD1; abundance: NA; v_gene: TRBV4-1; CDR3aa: CASSRIAPPGGSNTEAFF; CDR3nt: TGCGCCAGCAGCCGCATAGCCCCCCCAGGGGGCTCGAACACTGAAGCTTTCTTT
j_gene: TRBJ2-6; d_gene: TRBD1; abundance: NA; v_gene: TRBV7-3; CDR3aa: CASSKGQGIGGANVLTF; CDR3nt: TGTGCCAGCAGCAAGGGACAGGGTATAGGAGGGGCCAACGTCCTGACTTTC
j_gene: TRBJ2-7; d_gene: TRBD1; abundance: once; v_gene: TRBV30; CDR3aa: CAWKQGADEQYF; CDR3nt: TGTGCCTGGAAACAGGGGGCAGACGAGCAGTACTTC
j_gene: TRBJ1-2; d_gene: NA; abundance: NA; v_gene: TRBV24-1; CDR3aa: CATSDRTVTYGYTF; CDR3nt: TGTGCCACCAGTGACCGGACAGTAACCTATGGCTACACCTTC
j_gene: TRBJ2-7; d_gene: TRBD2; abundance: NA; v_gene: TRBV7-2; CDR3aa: CASSPLGTSGDYEQYF; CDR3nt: TGTGCCAGCAGCCCGCTAGGGACTAGCGGGGACTACGAGCAGTACTTC
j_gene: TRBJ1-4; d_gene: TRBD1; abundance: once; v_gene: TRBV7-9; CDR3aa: CASSPSDRGAEKLFF; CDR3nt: TGTGCCAGCAGCCCGTCGGACAGGGGAGCTGAAAAACTGTTTTTT
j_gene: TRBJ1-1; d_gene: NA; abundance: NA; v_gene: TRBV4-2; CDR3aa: CASSIMGGLNTEAFF; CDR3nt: TGTGCCAGCAGCATAATGGGCGGGCTGAACACTGAAGCTTTCTTT
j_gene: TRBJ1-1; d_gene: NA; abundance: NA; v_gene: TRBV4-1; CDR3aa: CASSLDLAGKNTEAFF; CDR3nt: TGCGCCAGCAGCCTTGACCTGGCAGGGAAGAACACTGAAGCTTTCTTT
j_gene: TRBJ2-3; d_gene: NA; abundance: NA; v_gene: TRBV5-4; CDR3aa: CASSWGGSTDTQYF; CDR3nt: TGTGCCAGCAGCTGGGGGGGCAGCACAGATACGCAGTATTTT
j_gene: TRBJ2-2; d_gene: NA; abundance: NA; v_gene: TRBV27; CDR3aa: CASAARTESGELFF; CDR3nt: TGTGCCAGCGCCGCCCGGACAGAGAGCGGGGAGCTGTTTTTT
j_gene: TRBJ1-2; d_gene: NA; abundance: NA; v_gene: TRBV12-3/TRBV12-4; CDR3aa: CASSSTAYYGYTF; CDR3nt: TGTGCCAGCAGTTCTACAGCCTACTATGGCTACACCTTC
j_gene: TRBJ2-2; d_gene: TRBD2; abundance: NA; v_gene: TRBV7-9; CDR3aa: CASSLAGGGNTGELFF; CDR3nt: TGTGCCAGCAGCTTAGCAGGCGGGGGGAACACCGGGGAGCTGTTTTTT
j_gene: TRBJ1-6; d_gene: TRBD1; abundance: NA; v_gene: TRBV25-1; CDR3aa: CASREGGYSPLHF; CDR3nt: TGTGCCAGCAGAGAAGGGGGCTATTCACCCCTCCACTTT
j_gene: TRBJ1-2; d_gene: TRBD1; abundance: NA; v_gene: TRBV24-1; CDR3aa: CATSDLDREEGYTF; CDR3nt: TGTGCCACCAGTGATCTCGACAGGGAAGAGGGCTACACCTTC
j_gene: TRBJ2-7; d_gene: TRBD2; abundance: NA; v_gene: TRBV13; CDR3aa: CASTSSGGSSYEQYF; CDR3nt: TGTGCCAGCACCTCTAGCGGGGGAAGCTCCTACGAGCAGTACTTC
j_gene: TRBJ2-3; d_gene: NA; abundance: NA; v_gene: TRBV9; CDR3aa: CASSVQPRAHDTQYF; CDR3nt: TGTGCCAGCAGCGTCCAGCCGAGGGCGCATGATACGCAGTATTTT
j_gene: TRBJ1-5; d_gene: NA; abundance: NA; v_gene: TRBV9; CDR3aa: CASSSGGPQHF; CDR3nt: TGTGCCAGCAGCTCCGGTGGGCCCCAGCATTTT
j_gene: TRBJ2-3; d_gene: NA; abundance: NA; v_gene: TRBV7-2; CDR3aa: CASLEGLSTDTQYF; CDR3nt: TGTGCCAGCCTTGAAGGACTGAGCACAGATACGCAGTATTTT
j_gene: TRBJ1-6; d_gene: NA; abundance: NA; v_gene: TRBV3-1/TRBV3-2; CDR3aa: CASSLGLLVGGGGNSPLHF; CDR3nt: TGTGCCAGCAGCCTGGGCCTTCTTGTGGGAGGGGGGGGGAATTCACCCCTCCACTTT
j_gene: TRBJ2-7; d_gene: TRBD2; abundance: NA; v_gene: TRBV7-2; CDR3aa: CASSGTKTSLSYEQYF; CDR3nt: TGTGCCAGCAGCGGGACTAAGACTAGCCTCTCCTACGAGCAGTACTTC
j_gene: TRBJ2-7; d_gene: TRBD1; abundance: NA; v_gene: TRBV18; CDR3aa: CASSLTVGQGTYEQYF; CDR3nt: TGTGCCAGCTCACTCACCGTAGGACAGGGTACCTACGAGCAGTACTTC
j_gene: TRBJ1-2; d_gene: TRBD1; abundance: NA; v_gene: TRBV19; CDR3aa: CASREGSDRVLGYTF; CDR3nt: TGTGCCAGTAGGGAAGGGTCCGACAGGGTTCTTGGCTACACCTTC
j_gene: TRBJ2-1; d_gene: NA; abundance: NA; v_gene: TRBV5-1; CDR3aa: CASQGGLPGYEQFF; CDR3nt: TGCGCCAGCCAAGGGGGTCTGCCGGGGTATGAGCAGTTCTTC
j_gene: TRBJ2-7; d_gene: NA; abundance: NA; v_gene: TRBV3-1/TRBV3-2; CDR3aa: CASSPLWTVTEQYF; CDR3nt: TGTGCCAGCAGCCCACTGTGGACAGTTACCGAGCAGTACTTC
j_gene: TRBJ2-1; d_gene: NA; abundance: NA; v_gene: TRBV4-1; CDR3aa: CASSPYENDEQFF; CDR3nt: TGCGCCAGCAGCCCCTACGAAAACGATGAGCAGTTCTTC
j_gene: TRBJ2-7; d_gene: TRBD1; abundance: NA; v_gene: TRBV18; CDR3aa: CASSLNRDRDSYEQYF; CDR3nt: TGTGCCAGCTCACTTAACCGGGACAGGGATTCCTACGAGCAGTACTTC
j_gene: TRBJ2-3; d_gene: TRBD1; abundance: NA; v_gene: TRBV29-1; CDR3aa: CSVTTGTDTQYF; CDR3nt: TGCAGCGTCACGACAGGGACAGATACGCAGTATTTT
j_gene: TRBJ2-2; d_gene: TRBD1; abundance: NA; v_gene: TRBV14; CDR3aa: CASSHKGAGGELFF; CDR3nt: TGTGCCAGCAGCCATAAGGGGGCCGGCGGGGAGCTGTTTTTT
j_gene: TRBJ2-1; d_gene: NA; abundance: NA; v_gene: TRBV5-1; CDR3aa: CASSLALEQFF; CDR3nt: TGCGCCAGCAGCTTGGCCTTAGAGCAGTTCTTC
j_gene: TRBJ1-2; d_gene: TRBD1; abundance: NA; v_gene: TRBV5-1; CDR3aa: CASSLELSRDRNYGYTF; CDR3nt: TGCGCCAGCAGCTTGGAACTAAGCCGGGACAGGAACTATGGCTACACCTTC
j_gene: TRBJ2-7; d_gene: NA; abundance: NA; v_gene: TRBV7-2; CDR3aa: CASSRTGGTYEQYF; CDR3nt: TGTGCCAGCAGCCGCACCGGTGGGACTTACGAGCAGTACTTC
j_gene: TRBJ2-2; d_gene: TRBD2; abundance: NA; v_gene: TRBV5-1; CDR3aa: CASSGRANTGELFF; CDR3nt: TGCGCCAGCAGCGGGAGGGCGAACACCGGGGAGCTGTTTTTT
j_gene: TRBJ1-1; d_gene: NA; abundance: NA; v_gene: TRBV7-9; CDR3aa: CASSPRSEAFF; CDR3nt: TGTGCCAGCAGCCCGCGGAGTGAAGCTTTCTTT
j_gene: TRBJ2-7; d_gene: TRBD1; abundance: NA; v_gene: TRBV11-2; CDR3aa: CASSSGQGYEQYF; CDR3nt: TGTGCCAGCAGTTCGGGACAGGGTTACGAGCAGTACTTC
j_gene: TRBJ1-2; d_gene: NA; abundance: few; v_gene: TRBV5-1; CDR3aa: CASSLEGFAYGYTF; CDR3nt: TGCGCCAGCAGCTTGGAGGGGTTCGCCTATGGCTACACCTTC
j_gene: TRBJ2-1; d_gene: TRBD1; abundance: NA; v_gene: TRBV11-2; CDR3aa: CATKGAPSSYNEQFF; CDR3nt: TGTGCCACCAAGGGGGCGCCGAGCTCCTACAATGAGCAGTTCTTC
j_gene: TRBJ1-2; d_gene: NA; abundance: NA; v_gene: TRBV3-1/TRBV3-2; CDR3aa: CASSQREGYTF; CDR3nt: TGTGCCAGCAGCCAACGTGAGGGCTACACCTTC
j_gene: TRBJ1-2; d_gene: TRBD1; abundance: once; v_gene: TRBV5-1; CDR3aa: CASSLAQGVNYGYTF; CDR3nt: TGCGCCAGCAGCCTCGCCCAGGGGGTTAACTATGGCTACACCTTC
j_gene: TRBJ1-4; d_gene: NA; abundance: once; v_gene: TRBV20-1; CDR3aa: CSASSKGLANEKLFF; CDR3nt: TGCAGTGCTAGTTCTAAGGGGTTGGCTAATGAAAAACTGTTTTTT
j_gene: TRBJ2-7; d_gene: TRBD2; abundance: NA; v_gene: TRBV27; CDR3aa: CASSSGTSGYEQYF; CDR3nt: TGTGCCAGCAGTTCCGGGACTAGCGGGTACGAGCAGTACTTC
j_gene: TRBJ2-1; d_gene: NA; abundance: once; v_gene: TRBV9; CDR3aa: CASSVDSVSYNEQFF; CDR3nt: TGTGCCAGCAGCGTAGATTCCGTCTCCTACAATGAGCAGTTCTTC
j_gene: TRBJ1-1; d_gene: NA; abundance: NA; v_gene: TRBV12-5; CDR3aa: CASGSIYRLTNTEAFF; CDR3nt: TGTGCTAGTGGTTCTATTTACAGGTTGACGAACACTGAAGCTTTCTTT
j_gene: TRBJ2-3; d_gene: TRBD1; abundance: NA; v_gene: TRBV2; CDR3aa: CARGTGGTDTQYF; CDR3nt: TGTGCCAGAGGGACAGGGGGCACAGATACGCAGTATTTT